Following are 20 T cell receptor beta chains from one sample sequenced in a study of T cell clonality in common variable immunodeficiency. Generated by immunoSEQ multiplex PCR, the TCRdb table keeps only in-frame clones and is missing some. The repertoire consists of roughly 60,000 clones, none detected only once. The sample was peripheral blood mononuclear cells. The receptors were gathered from a person between 18 and 70 years old in good health.

The sample holds many counts of this clone. The CDR3 reads CSARVGTSGTYEQYF. CDR3 DNA, as far as it was read: TGCAGTGCTAGAGTTGGGACTAGCGGAACCTACGAG. This chain connects TRBV20-1 to TRBJ2-7; TRBD2 matches at 11 bases. Read sequence stops 3 residues before the CDR3 end, and the germline J gene provides the missing end. Trimming removed 1 base from V and 2 bases from J; junction bases left unmatched: 4. Germline assignment: CDR1 DFQATT and CDR2 SNEGSKA (reference sequence). The CDR3 has 15 residues.

This clone was seen ten or more times. The part of the CDR3 DNA that was read is TGTGCCATCAGCCTAGCGGGAGTTGAG. This codes for CAISLAGVE. The entire CDR3 sequence reads CAISLAGVEQFF. The chain has TRBV10-3 and TRBJ2-1, with 10 bases fitting TRBD2. The CDR3 extends 3 residues past the end of the read, so its final part is completed from the germline J gene. CDR1 is ENHRY and CDR2 is SYGVKD in the germline V gene. This CDR3 spans 12 amino acids. With V trimmed by 6 bases and J by 9 bases, 2 bases remained unmatched.

Many counts were recorded for this clone. The sequence runs out 3 residues before the end of the CDR3; the remainder is reconstructed from the germline J gene. V and J are TRBV28 and TRBJ2-7; 7 bases line up with TRBD1. The trim removed 4 bases at V and 3 bases at J, leaving 6 bases unmatched. CDR3 length: 14 residues. Germline CDR1 MDHEN, CDR2 SYDVKM. The CDR3 DNA, read in part, is TGTGCCAGCAGTTCTCCGACAGGGAACTACGAG. It translates to CASSSPTGNYE. The whole CDR3 is CASSSPTGNYEQYF.

This clone was picked up many times. The read ends 3 residues shy of where the CDR3 ends; the end is completed using the germline J gene. This chain uses TRBV20-1 with TRBJ1-2; 10 positions agree with TRBD1. Losses at the gene ends were 1 base for V and 3 bases for J; bases not matched to a gene: 2. Germline V gene lookup returns CDR1 DFQATT and CDR2 SNEGSKA (reference sequence). This CDR3 spans 14 amino acids. The covered CDR3 bases are TGCAGTGCTAGAGTGGACAGGGGGGACTATGGC. This codes for CSARVDRGDYG. The full CDR3 sequence reads CSARVDRGDYGYTF.

This clone occurred many times. Read coverage stops 3 residues before the CDR3 terminus; the germline J gene supplies the remainder. The gene calls are TRBV2 and TRBJ2-3; 7 positions agree with TRBD2. CDR1 is SNHLY, CDR2 FYNNEI, per germline. J was trimmed by 2 bases and V by 8 bases; bases with no gene match: 7. The CDR3 length is 14 residues. Partial CDR3 DNA: TGTGCCAGCGCGGGACTAACCCTCACAGATACG. Its translation is CASAGLTLTDT. The CDR3 in full is CASAGLTLTDTQYF.

This clone occurred many times. Coverage ceases 3 residues before the CDR3 finishes, and the germline J gene fills in the end. The chain recombines TRBV20-1 with TRBJ2-3; possibly TRBD1 for D (7 bases). Germline V gene lookup returns CDR1 DFQATT and CDR2 SNEGSKA (reference sequence). This CDR3 region has 13 residues. V was cut by 6 bases and J by 6 bases, with 16 bases left in between. CDR3 residues: CSAIPPGGDTQYF. CDR3 bases read: TGCAGTGCCATACCACCAGGGGGGGATACG.

This clone has ten or more counts. Read sequence stops 3 residues before the CDR3 end, and the germline J gene provides the missing end. The chain combines TRBV6-2 or TRBV6-3 with TRBJ2-7, with TRBD2 matching over 9 bases. Germline assignment: CDR1 MNHEY and CDR2 SVGEGT. V trimming: 0 bases; J trimming: 5 bases; junction bases outside the gene matches: 5. This CDR3 is 15 amino acids long. This CDR3 is CASSYSGGRANEQYF. Incomplete CDR3 DNA: TGTGCCAGCAGTTACTCGGGCGGGAGGGCCAACGAG.

The table lists this clone with many counts. The read ends 3 residues before the CDR3 terminus; that terminus is restored from the germline J gene. V and J are TRBV5-5 and TRBJ2-7, with D hard to call. Germline V gene data show CDR1 as SGHKS and CDR2 as YYEKEE (reference sequence). Trimming pared 0 bases from V and 2 bases from J, leaving 6 bases between. The CDR3 has 13 amino acids. The sequenced part of the CDR3 DNA is TGTGCCAGCAGCTTGGTACAGACCTACGAG. This sequence encodes CASSLVQTYE. The CDR3 in its entirety is CASSLVQTYEQYF.

This clone occurred many times. The read ends 3 residues shy of where the CDR3 ends; the end is completed using the germline J gene. The chain couples TRBV5-3 to TRBJ1-2; D unclear. TRBV5-3 is an ORF, with its function uncertain. V was clipped by 4 bases and J by 7 bases, with 11 bases between them. The CDR3 runs 12 residues. Incomplete CDR3 DNA: TGTGCCAGAAGCACTCGCGCGGGTGGC. This sequence encodes CARSTRAGG. The whole CDR3 protein is CARSTRAGGYTF.

This clone was recorded a few times. The part of the CDR3 DNA that was read is TGTGCCAGTAGTATGGCGGGAGGGGGCACCGGGGAG. Protein: CASSMAGGGTGE. The CDR3 in full is CASSMAGGGTGELFF. This rearrangement joins TRBV19 to TRBJ2-2; 9 bases fit TRBD2. The read is 3 residues too short to cover the CDR3 end, so that end is filled in from the germline J gene. V lost 3 bases, J lost 4 bases, and 3 bases stayed unmatched. The CDR3 runs 15 residues. The germline gives CDR1 LNHDA, CDR2 SQIVND (reference sequence).

This clone was observed many times. The sequenced fragment ends 3 residues before the CDR3 boundary, so the rest is inferred from the germline J gene. J is TRBJ2-1 and V is TRBV2, with TRBD2 identical over 10 bases. CDR1 and CDR2 (germline): SNHLY, FYNNEI. The J segment lost 7 bases and the V segment lost 1 base, leaving 4 bases of the junction unmatched. The CDR3 sequence is 15 residues long. The CDR3 loop reads CASSEVVAGGNEQFF. Incomplete CDR3 DNA: TGTGCCAGCAGTGAAGTGGTAGCGGGAGGAAATGAG.

This clone was detected many times. The read is 3 residues too short to cover the CDR3 end, so that end is filled in from the germline J gene. The genes are TRBV20-1 and TRBJ1-5; D is unclear. Germline assignment: CDR1 DFQATT and CDR2 SNEGSKA (reference sequence). The CDR3 is 12 residues long. CDR3 bases read: TGCAGCGCGGGGTATAGCAATCAGCCC. Translated, it gives CSAGYSNQP. The whole CDR3 protein is CSAGYSNQPQHF.

This clone was found many times. The read gets to within 3 residues of the CDR3 end, and the germline J gene fills in the rest. This chain joins TRBV7-3 and TRBJ1-1; 8 positions agree with TRBD1. The ends lost 5 bases at V and 3 bases at J; junction bases unmatched: 2. The CDR3 runs 13 residues. Germline values: CDR1 SGHTA, CDR2 FQGTGA. The CDR3 bases that were read are TGTGCCAGCAGCGTGGACAGGGACACTGAA. This gives the protein CASSVDRDTE. The entire CDR3 is CASSVDRDTEAFF. Filled out from reference TRBV7-3 and TRBJ1-1, the complete variable domain reads GAGVSQTPSNKVTEKGKYVELRCDPISGHTALYWYRQSLGQGPEFLIYFQGTGAADDSGLPNDRFFAVRPEGSVSTLKIQRTERGDSAVYLCASSVDRDTEAFFGQGTRLTVV.

This clone was found many times. The read terminates 3 residues before the CDR3 end, so the remaining end is supplied by the germline J gene. The rearrangement links TRBV18 to TRBJ2-3; D is undetermined. Deletions cut 3 bases from V and 1 base from J, with 11 bases between. CDR3 length: 15 residues. Germline V gene lookup returns CDR1 KGHSH and CDR2 LQKENI. The DNA read from the CDR3 is TGTGCCAGCTCACCCCTTCAGTTTGGCACAGATACG. It is translated as CASSPLQFGTDT. The whole CDR3 sequence is CASSPLQFGTDTQYF.

At least ten counts were recorded for this clone. The read stops 3 residues short of the end of the CDR3; the missing end is completed from the germline J gene. V usage is TRBV18 and J usage is TRBJ1-1; 8 bases agree with TRBD1. With 2 bases clipped from V and 0 bases from J, the junction kept 5 bases outside the gene matches. Looked up from germline, CDR1 is KGHSH and CDR2 is LQKENI. There are 16 residues in the CDR3. The part of the CDR3 DNA that was read is TGTGCCAGCTCACCAGGGACAGGCCCAATGAACACTGAA. Its translation: CASSPGTGPMNTE. The entire CDR3 is CASSPGTGPMNTEAFF.

This clone showed up many times. The read terminates 3 residues ahead of where the CDR3 ends, so the germline J gene completes it. The chain links TRBV19 to TRBJ2-7, with TRBD1 matching over 7 bases. CDR1 is LNHDA and CDR2 is SQIVND in the germline V gene (reference sequence). The CDR3 runs to 13 residues. Losses at the gene ends were 6 bases for V and 3 bases for J; bases not matched to a gene: 5. The CDR3 region is CASSPGTDYEQYF. The CDR3 DNA, read in part, is TGTGCCAGTAGCCCCGGGACAGACTACGAG.

This clone was counted at least ten times. The read ends 3 residues before the CDR3 terminus; that terminus is restored from the germline J gene. This chain uses TRBV2 with TRBJ1-4; 9 nucleotides agree with TRBD1. With V trimmed by 1 base and J by 8 bases, 2 bases remained unmatched. The length of the CDR3 is 14 residues. CDR1 is SNHLY and CDR2 is FYNNEI in the germline V gene. CDR3 DNA (partial): TGTGCCAGCAGTGAAGGACAGGGGGAGGAAAAA. This codes for CASSEGQGEEK. In full, the CDR3 is CASSEGQGEEKLFF.

The sample holds many counts of this clone. The read falls 3 residues short of the CDR3 end, and the missing part is taken from the germline J gene. The J gene is TRBJ2-3, the V gene TRBV6-1, with 7 bases identical to TRBD1. Germline values: CDR1 MNHNS, CDR2 SASEGT. J was trimmed by 5 bases and V by 4 bases; bases with no gene match: 6. The length of the CDR3 is 14 residues. CDR3: CASSVDRWGDTQYF. The DNA read from the CDR3 is TGTGCCAGCAGTGTGGACAGGTGGGGAGATACG.

This clone has a count of ten or more. The CDR3 end lies 3 residues beyond the end of the read and is filled in from the germline J gene. The chain has TRBV7-9 and TRBJ1-4; D gene ambiguous. The CDR3 is made up of 15 amino acids. Trimming stripped 2 bases from V and 4 bases from J, with 11 bases between. Germline V gives CDR1 SEHNR, CDR2 FQNEAQ (reference sequence). The sequenced part of the CDR3 DNA is TGTGCCAGCAGCTTAATAGGGTCCCTTAATGAAAAA. This translates into CASSLIGSLNEK. In full, the CDR3 is CASSLIGSLNEKLFF. Together with reference TRBV7-9 and TRBJ1-4, the CDR3 gives the full variable domain: DTGVSQNPRHKITKRGQNVTFRCDPISEHNRLYWYRQTLGQGPEFLTYFQNEAQLEKSRLLSDRFSAERPKGSFSTLEIQRTEQGDSAMYLCASSLIGSLNEKLFFGSGTQLSVL.

This clone occurred many times. The read finishes 3 residues shy of the CDR3 end, and the germline J gene is used to complete it. The chain has TRBV2 and TRBJ2-3; perhaps TRBD2 as D (6 bases). Trimming stripped 3 bases from V and 0 bases from J, with 10 bases between. CDR1 SNHLY and CDR2 FYNNEI come from the germline V gene. The CDR3 runs to 15 residues. CDR3 bases read: TGTGCCAGCAGTGAGGCGGACTATAGCACAGATACG. Amino acids: CASSEADYSTDT. The complete CDR3 reads CASSEADYSTDTQYF.